The T cell receptor beta chain described here comes from a study of persistence of HIV-infected CD4 T cells. Comments on this clone: As yet, its antigen is unknown.

Overlapping HIV-1 Gag 15-mer peptides at approximately 0.96 ug per peptide per mL were used. CD40L/CD69 double-negative CD45RO-high memory CD4+ T cells were collected. Donors were HIV-1-infected adults who began suppressive ART during chronic infection. PBMCs were depleted of CD8+ T cells before stimulation. CD8-depleted PBMCs were stimulated 15 to 20 hours with anti-CD28/CD49d costimulation, CD40-blocking antibody and enfuvirtide. This was the immunoSEQ version 4 assay in survey mode. Method: immunoSEQ multiplex PCR; TCRdb's copy keeps in-frame clones and lacks some. The sample has 64,000 or so clones; more than 70% are singletons. The source material was CD4+ T cells sorted from PBMCs after roughly 18-hour stimulation, sampled from a patient who received antiretroviral therapy. The receptor comes from an adult man with HIV who was CMV-seropositive.

In nucleotides, the CDR3 is TGTGCCAGCAGTGAACGGACAGGGGGCAATCAGCCCCAGCATTTT. This gives the protein CASSERTGGNQPQHF. The chain links TRBV2 to TRBJ1-5; 9 bases match TRBD1. This CDR3 has 15 amino acids. The germline gives CDR1 SNHLY, CDR2 FYNNEI. J gave up 2 bases and V 2 bases, and 1 base lay outside the gene matches.